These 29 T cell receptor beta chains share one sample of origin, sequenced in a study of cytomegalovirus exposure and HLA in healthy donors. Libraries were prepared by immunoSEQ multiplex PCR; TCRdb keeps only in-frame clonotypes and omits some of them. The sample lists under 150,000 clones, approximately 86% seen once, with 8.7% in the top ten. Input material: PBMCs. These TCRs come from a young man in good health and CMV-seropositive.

The CDR3 protein is CASSQDRPSGRIGQETQYF. In DNA, the CDR3 is TGTGCCAGCAGCCAAGACCGGCCTAGCGGGAGGATCGGGCAAGAGACCCAGTACTTC. The chain joins TRBV14 to TRBJ2-5; 11 bases fit TRBD2. Trimming removed 0 bases from V and 2 bases from J; junction bases left unmatched: 11. The V gene's germline CDR1 is SGHDN and CDR2 FVKESK. The CDR3 extends over 19 amino acids.

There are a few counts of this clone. CDR3 sequence (DNA): TGTGCCAGCAGCGCCTGGACAGGGGACAATGAGCAGTTCTTC. It codes for CASSAWTGDNEQFF. The chain uses TRBV13 and TRBJ2-1, with 9 bases lining up with TRBD1. With 5 bases clipped from V and 5 bases from J, the junction kept 4 bases outside the gene matches. The CDR3 contains 14 residues. CDR1 is PRHDT and CDR2 is FYEKMQ in the germline V gene (reference sequence).

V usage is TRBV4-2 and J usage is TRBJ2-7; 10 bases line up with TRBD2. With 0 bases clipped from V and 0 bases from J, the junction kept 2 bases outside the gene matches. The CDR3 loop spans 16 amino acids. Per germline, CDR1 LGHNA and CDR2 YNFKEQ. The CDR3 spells CASSQELAGASYEQYF. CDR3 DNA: TGTGCCAGCAGCCAAGAGCTAGCGGGGGCCTCCTACGAGCAGTACTTC.

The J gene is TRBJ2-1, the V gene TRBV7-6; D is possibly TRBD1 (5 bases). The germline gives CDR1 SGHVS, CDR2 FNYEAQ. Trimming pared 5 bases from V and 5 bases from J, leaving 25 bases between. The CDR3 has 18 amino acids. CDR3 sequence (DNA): TGTGCCAGCAGCAAAAAACACACTCTAGGGGTCCCTCACAATGAGCAGTTCTTC. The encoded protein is CASSKKHTLGVPHNEQFF.

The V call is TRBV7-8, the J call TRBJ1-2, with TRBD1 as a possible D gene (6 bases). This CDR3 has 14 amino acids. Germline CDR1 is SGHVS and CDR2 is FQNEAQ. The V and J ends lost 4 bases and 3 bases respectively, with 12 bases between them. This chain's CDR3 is CASSSQGWDYGYTF. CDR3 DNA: TGTGCCAGCAGCTCTCAGGGGTGGGACTATGGCTACACCTTC.

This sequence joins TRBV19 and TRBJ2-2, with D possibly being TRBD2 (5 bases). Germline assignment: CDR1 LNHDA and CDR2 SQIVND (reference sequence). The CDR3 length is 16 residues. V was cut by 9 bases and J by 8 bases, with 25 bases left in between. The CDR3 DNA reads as TGTGCCAGCTCTAGCTCACTCCTCCCCCCCATGGGGGAGCTGTTTTTT. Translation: CASSSSLLPPMGELFF.

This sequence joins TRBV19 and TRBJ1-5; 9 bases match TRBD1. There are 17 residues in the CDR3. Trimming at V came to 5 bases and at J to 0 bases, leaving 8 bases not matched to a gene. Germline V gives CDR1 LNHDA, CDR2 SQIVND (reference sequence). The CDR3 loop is CASSPSGQGNSNQPQHF. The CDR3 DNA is TGTGCCAGTAGTCCCTCGGGACAGGGAAATAGCAATCAGCCCCAGCATTTT.

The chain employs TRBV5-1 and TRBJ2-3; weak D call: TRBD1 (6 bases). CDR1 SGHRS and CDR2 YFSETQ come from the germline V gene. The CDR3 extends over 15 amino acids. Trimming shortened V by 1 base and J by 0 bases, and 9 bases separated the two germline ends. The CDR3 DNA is TGCGCCAGCAGCTTGTCTGGACAGAGCACAGATACGCAGTATTTT. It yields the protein CASSLSGQSTDTQYF.

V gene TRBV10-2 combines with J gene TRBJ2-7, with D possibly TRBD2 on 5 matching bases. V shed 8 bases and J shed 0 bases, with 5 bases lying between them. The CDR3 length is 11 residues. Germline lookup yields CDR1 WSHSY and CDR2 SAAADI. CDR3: CASGLSYEQYF. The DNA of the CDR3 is TGCGCCAGCGGACTCTCCTACGAGCAGTACTTC.

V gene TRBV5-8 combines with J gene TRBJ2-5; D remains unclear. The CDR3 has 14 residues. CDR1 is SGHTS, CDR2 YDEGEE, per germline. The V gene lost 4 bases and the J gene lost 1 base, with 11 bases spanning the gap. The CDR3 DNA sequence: TGTGCCAGCAGCCCAACATCAGGCCAAGAGACCCAGTACTTC. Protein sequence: CASSPTSGQETQYF. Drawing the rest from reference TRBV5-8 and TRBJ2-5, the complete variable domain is EAGVTQSPTHLIKTRGQQATLRCSPISGHTSVYWYQQALGLGLQFLLWYDEGEERNRGNFPPRFSGRQFPNYSSELNVNALELEDSALYLCASSPTSGQETQYFGPGTRLLVL.

CDR3 coding DNA: TGTGCCAGCAGCTTAGACATCAAGAGGGAGACCCAGTACTTC. Translated: CASSLDIKRETQYF. This chain joins TRBV11-2 and TRBJ2-5; D is undetermined. The CDR3 loop spans 14 amino acids. Trimming left V 0 bases short and J 5 bases short, with 10 bases between. Germline CDR1 reads SGHAT; CDR2 reads FQNNGV.

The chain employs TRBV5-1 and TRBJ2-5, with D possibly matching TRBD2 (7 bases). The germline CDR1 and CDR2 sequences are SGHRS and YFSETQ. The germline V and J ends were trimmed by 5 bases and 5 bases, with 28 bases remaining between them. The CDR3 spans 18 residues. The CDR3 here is CASSLTEGGPQFSETQYF. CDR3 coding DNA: TGCGCCAGCAGTTTAACCGAGGGGGGGCCGCAATTTAGCGAGACCCAGTACTTC. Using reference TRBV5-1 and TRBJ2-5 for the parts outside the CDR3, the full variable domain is KAGVTQTPRYLIKTRGQQVTLSCSPISGHRSVSWYQQTPGQGLQFLFEYFSETQRNKGNFPGRFSGRQFSNSRSEMNVSTLELGDSALYLCASSLTEGGPQFSETQYFGPGTRLLVL.

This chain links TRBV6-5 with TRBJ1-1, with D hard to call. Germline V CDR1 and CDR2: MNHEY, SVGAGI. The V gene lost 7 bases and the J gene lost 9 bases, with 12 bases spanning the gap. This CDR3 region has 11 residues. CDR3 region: CASISGVKAFF. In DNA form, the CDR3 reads TGTGCCAGCATATCCGGGGTTAAAGCTTTCTTT.

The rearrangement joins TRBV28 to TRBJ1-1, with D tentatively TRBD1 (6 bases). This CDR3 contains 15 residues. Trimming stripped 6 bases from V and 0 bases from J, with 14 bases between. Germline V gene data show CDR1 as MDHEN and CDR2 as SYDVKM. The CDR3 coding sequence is TGTGCCAGCAGGGGCATCGGGACATTGAACACTGAAGCTTTCTTT. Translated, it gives CASRGIGTLNTEAFF.

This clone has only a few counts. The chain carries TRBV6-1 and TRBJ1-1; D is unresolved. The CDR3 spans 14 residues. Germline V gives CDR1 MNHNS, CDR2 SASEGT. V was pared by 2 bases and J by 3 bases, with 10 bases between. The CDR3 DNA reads TGTGCCAGCAGTGAATTGGTTGAGGACACTGAAGCTTTCTTT. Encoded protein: CASSELVEDTEAFF.

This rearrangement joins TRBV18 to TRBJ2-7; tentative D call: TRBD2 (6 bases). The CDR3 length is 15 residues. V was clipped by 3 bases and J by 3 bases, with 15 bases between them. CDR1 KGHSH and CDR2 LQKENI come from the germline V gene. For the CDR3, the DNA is TGTGCCAGCTCACCCCCCGGGGGTTCGAACTACGAGCAGTACTTC. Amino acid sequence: CASSPPGGSNYEQYF.

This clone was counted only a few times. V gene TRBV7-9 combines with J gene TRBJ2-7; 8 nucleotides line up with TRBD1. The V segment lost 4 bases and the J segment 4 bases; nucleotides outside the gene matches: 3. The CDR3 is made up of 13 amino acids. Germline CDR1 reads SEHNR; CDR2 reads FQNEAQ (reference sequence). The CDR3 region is CASSSRGRYEQYF. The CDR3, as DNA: TGTGCCAGCAGCTCCAGGGGGCGATACGAGCAGTACTTC.

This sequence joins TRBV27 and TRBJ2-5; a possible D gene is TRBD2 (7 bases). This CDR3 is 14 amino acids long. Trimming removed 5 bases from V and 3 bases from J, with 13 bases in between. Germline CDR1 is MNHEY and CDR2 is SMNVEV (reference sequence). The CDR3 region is CASSSRGGEETQYF. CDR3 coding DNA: TGTGCCAGCAGTAGTAGGGGGGGGGAAGAGACCCAGTACTTC.

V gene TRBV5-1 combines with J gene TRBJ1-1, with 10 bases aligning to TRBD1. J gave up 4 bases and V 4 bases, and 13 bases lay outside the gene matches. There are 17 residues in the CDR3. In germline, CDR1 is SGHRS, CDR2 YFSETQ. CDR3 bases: TGCGCCAGCAGCCCCCGGGACAGGGGAGATCGTGGCACTGAAGCTTTCTTT. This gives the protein CASSPRDRGDRGTEAFF.

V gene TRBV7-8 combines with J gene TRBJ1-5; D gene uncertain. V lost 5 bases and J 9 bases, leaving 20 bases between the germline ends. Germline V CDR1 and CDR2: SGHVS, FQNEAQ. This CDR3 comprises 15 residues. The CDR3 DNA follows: TGTGCCAGCAGCCGACTCGTAGCACGTGAAGGGCCCCAGCATTTT. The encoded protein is CASSRLVAREGPQHF.

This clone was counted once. CDR3 residues: CASSHGLAGAYNEQFF. CDR3 DNA: TGTGCCAGCAGTCACGGACTAGCGGGGGCTTACAATGAGCAGTTCTTC. The V and J genes are TRBV6-6 and TRBJ2-1, with 13 bases matching TRBD2. CDR1 is MNHNY, CDR2 SVGAGI, per germline (reference sequence). The CDR3 is made up of 16 amino acids. The trim removed 5 bases at V and 4 bases at J, leaving 5 bases unmatched.

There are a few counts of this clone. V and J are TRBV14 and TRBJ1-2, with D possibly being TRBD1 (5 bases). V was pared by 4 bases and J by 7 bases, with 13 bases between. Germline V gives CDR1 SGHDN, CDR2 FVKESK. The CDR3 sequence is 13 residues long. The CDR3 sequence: CASSRTGTAGYTF. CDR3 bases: TGTGCCAGCAGCCGCACGGGGACTGCTGGCTACACCTTC.

CDR3 nucleotide sequence: TGTGCCAGCAGCAGGGGGTTCAATCAGCCCCAGCATTTT. Translation: CASSRGFNQPQHF. This chain links TRBV7-9 with TRBJ1-5, with a possible D match to TRBD1 (6 bases). V dropped 5 bases and J dropped 3 bases, with 8 bases sitting between them. Germline values: CDR1 SEHNR, CDR2 FQNEAQ (reference sequence). CDR3 size: 13 residues.

The CDR3 nucleotides are TGTGCCAGCAGCTCCCAGTGGAGAGCGGGAGGGGAGACCCAGTACTTC. This gives the protein CASSSQWRAGGETQYF. This sequence joins TRBV6-6 and TRBJ2-5; TRBD2 matches at 10 bases. CDR1 is MNHNY and CDR2 is SVGAGI in the germline V gene (reference sequence). This CDR3 has 16 amino acids. Trimming cost V 6 bases and J 5 bases; bases outside gene matches: 12.

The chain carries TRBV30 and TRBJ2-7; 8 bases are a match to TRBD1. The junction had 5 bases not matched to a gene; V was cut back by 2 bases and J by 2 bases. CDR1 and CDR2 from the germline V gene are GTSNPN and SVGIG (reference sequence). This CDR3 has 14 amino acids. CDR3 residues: CAWSLTGAAYEQYF. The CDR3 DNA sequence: TGTGCCTGGAGTTTGACAGGGGCTGCCTACGAGCAGTACTTC.

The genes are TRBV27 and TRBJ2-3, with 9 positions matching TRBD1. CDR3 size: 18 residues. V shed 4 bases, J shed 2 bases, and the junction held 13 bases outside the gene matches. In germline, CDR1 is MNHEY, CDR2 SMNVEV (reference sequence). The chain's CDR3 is CASSYSTPGQGITDTQYF. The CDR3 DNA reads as TGTGCCAGCAGTTACTCGACTCCGGGACAGGGTATCACAGATACGCAGTATTTT.

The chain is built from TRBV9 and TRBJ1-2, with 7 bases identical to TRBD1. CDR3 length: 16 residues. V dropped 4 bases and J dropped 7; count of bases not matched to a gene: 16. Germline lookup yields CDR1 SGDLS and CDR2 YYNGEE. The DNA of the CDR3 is TGTGCCAGCAGCCCCCATACACAGGGGCCTCCCCTTGGCTACACCTTC. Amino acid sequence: CASSPHTQGPPLGYTF.

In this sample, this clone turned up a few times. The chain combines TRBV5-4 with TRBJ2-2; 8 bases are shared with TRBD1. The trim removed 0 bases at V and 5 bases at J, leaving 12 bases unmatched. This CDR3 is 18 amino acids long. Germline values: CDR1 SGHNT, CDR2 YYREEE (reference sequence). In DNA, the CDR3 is TGTGCCAGCAGCTTGGCCCAGGGGGCAAGGGTTGATACCGGGGAGCTGTTTTTT. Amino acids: CASSLAQGARVDTGELFF.

CDR3 DNA: TGTGCCAGCAGCTACTTACAGGGAATCGCCTACAATGAGCAGTTCTTC. This codes for CASSYLQGIAYNEQFF. V usage is TRBV7-8 and J usage is TRBJ2-1; D perhaps matches TRBD1 (6 bases). The CDR3 covers 16 residues. The germline V gene has CDR1 SGHVS and CDR2 FQNEAQ. Trimming took off 4 bases at V and 2 bases at J, with 15 bases between the two ends.